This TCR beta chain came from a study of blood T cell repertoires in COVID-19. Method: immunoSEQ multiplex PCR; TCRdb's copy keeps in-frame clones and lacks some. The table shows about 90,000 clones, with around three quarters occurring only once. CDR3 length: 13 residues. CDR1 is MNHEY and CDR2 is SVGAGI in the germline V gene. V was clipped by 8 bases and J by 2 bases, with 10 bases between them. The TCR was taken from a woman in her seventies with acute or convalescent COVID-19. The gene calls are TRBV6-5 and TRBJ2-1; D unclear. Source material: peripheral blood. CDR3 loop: CASAQNTYNEQFF. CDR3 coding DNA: TGTGCCAGCGCCCAGAACACCTACAATGAGCAGTTCTTC.